What follows is one T cell receptor beta chain and its context. The data were taken from a study of blood T cell repertoires in COVID-19. Study background: The origin of the acute and convalescent COVID-19 samples was the United States, Italy and Spain.

Only in-frame clones appear in the TCRdb table, and some are missing; sequencing was by immunoSEQ multiplex PCR. The table has 300,000 to 350,000 clones, approximately 87% seen once; the top ten hold nearly 6.5%. The CDR3 covers 13 residues. Germline V gene data show CDR1 as LNHDA and CDR2 as SQIVND (reference sequence). Trimming at V came to 8 bases and at J to 4 bases, leaving 7 bases not matched to a gene. Seattle-derived patients entered the study during active infection and were followed longitudinally. The chain employs TRBV19 and TRBJ1-2; 7 positions match TRBD1. The source is a woman between 50 and 59 years old with COVID-19, enrolled during active disease. Sequencing input: peripheral blood. CDR3 sequence (DNA): TGTGCCAGTTCTCCGACAGGGATCTATGGCTACACCTTC. Its translation is CASSPTGIYGYTF.